This T cell receptor beta chain was obtained from a study of T cell changes during pregnancy in multiple sclerosis. Only in-frame clones appear in the TCRdb table, and some are missing; sequencing was by immunoSEQ multiplex PCR. The table includes 30,000 or so clones, under 95% detected once. Germline V CDR1 and CDR2: SGHRS, YFSETQ. The CDR3 is made up of 14 amino acids. V was trimmed by 4 bases and J by 4 bases, leaving 14 bases between them. This clone was observed a few times. The genes are TRBV5-1 and TRBJ1-1; D is undetermined. The sequence was obtained from a female donor with multiple sclerosis, enrolled in a pregnancy study. The specimen was CD4+ T cells from peripheral blood mononuclear cells, collected after pregnancy. The CDR3 sequence: CASSIQPTSTEAFF. The CDR3 nucleotides read TGCGCCAGCAGCATACAGCCGACCTCCACTGAAGCTTTCTTT.